This T cell receptor (beta chain) emerged from a study of blood T cell repertoires in COVID-19. Germline loops: CDR1 LGHDT, CDR2 YNNKEL (reference sequence). This CDR3 has 15 amino acids. V was pared by 4 bases and J by 1 base, with 3 bases of the junction left unmatched. Sequencing was performed with immunoSEQ multiplex PCR; in TCRdb, only in-frame clones are kept and a portion is missing. The sample holds 300,000 to 450,000 clones, more than 70% seen once. The source material was PBMCs or T cells enriched from blood (not recorded which). This sequence originates from a woman between 18 and 29 years old who had recovered from COVID-19. This chain joins TRBV3-1 (or the pseudogene TRBV3-2) and TRBJ2-3; TRBD1 matches at 9 bases. The CDR3 nucleotides are TGTGCCAGCAGCCCCCGGGACAGGGGCACAGATACGCAGTATTTT. Its protein is CASSPRDRGTDTQYF.